This TCR beta chain was profiled in a study of control samples from healthy donors and cancer patients. Germline V CDR1 and CDR2: LNHDA, SQIVND (reference sequence). CDR3 size: 15 residues. V was shortened by 5 bases and J by 2 bases, with 12 bases between the two germline ends. This table comes from immunoSEQ multiplex PCR, and its TCRdb copy is limited to in-frame clones, with some not included. This sample has 230,000 or so clones, with roughly 94% found just once. The sample taken for sequencing was blood. This sequence was found in a man between 50 and 59 years old in good health. J is TRBJ1-4 and V is TRBV19, with D perhaps TRBD1 (5 bases). The CDR3 is CASSSGTPTNEKLFF. In nucleotides, the CDR3 is TGTGCCAGTAGTTCGGGGACCCCCACTAATGAAAAACTGTTTTTT.